This record covers a single T cell receptor beta chain. The antigen is not known. This record comes from a study of T cells in localized non-small cell lung cancer. General study findings and limits: A median 57 of the top 100 tumor clones appeared in adjacent lung.

The V segment lost 3 bases and the J segment 1 base; nucleotides outside the gene matches: 3. The CDR3 runs to 15 residues. The germline V gene encodes CDR1 MDHEN and CDR2 SYDVKM. Sequencing was performed with immunoSEQ multiplex PCR; in TCRdb, only in-frame clones are kept and a portion is missing. The data contain around 130,000 clones, 89% of them singletons. The clonotype originates from a female donor at least 60 years old with stage I lung adenocarcinoma. The chain combines TRBV28 with TRBJ1-5; 7 bases are a match to TRBD1. This material consisted of peripheral blood, taken before any cancer treatment. The CDR3 reads CASSFGTVSNQPQHF. The DNA for the CDR3 is TGTGCCAGCAGTTTCGGGACAGTGAGCAATCAGCCCCAGCATTTT. The full variable domain, in which reference TRBV28 and TRBJ1-5 provide the parts outside the CDR3, is DVKVTQSSRYLVKRTGEKVFLECVQDMDHENMFWYRQDPGLGLRLIYFSYDVKMKEKGDIPEGYSVSREKKERFSLILESASTNQTSMYLCASSFGTVSNQPQHFGDGTRLSIL.